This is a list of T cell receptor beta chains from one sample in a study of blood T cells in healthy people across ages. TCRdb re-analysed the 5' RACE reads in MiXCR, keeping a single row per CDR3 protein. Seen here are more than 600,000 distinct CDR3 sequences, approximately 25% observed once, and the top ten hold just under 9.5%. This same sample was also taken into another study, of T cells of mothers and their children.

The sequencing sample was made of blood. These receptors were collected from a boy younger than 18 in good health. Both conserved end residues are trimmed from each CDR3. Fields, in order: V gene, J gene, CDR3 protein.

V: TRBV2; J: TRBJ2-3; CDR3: ASSPGAGAADTQY
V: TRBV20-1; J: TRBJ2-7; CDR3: SARAPWSGSFDEQY
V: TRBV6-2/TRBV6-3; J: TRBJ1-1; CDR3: ASRAGGFEAF
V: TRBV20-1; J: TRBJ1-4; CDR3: SASGSILEKLF
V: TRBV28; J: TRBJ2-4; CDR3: ASSLGLGTSGSIAKNIQY
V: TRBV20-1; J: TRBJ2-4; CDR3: SALTRTESQY
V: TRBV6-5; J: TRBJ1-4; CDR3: ASSYSGGGEKLF
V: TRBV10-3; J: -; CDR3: AISPGQRSYEQY
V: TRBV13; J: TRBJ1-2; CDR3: ASTLTEKDGYT
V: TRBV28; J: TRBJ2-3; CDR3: ASSFPGTVTDTQY
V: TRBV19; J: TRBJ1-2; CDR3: ATEMGPGGYT
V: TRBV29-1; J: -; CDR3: SVEVKGPSYEQY
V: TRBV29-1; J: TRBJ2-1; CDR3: SVEGPDRVAYNEQF
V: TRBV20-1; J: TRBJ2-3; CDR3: SATKRVASTDTQY
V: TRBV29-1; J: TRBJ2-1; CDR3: SVELASGRAVNEQF
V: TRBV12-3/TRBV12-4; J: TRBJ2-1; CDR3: ASSFSSAGYNEQF
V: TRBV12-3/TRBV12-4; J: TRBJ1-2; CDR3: ASTSTGRSGYT
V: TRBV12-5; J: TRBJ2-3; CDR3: ASGLGDLRTTDTQY